This T cell receptor (beta chain) is from a study of shared clonotypes between healthy human individuals. General study findings and limits: In contrast to clonotypes shared by all four donors, non-shared clonotypes had lower generation probabilities. Expectations were that clonotype sharing among donors would be affected by sequencing depth.

Germline CDR1 SQVTM, CDR2 ANQGSEA. Trimming took 4 bases from V and 1 from J, leaving 16 bases between them. CDR3 length: 15 residues. To note about this clone: Its antigen is as yet unknown.

A CD45RA-negative memory subset and a CD45RA+ naive subset were separated from the CD4+ cells. TCRdb's copy holds only in-frame clones and misses some; the assay was immunoSEQ multiplex PCR. Seen here are some 1.4 million clones, around 97% observed once, and the top ten hold approximately 1.1%. This receptor was taken from a man younger than 40 in good health. The source material was naive CD4+ T cells sorted from blood. As to subset: CD45RA+ positively selected. The chain couples TRBV29-1 to TRBJ1-1, with D unclear. CDR3 nucleotide sequence: TGCAGCGTTGTACGGATACAATCCCCGAACACTGAAGCTTTCTTT. It codes for CSVVRIQSPNTEAFF.